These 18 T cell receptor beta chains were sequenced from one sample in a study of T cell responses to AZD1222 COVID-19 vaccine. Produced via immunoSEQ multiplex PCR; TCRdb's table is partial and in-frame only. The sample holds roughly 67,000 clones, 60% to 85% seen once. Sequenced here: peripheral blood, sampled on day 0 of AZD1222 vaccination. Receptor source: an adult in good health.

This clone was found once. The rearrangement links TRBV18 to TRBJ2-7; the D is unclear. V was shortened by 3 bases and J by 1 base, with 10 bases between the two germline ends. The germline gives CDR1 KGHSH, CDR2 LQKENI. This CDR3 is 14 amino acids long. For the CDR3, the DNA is TGTGCCAGCTCACCCCCCAGCGTATCCTACGAGCAGTACTTC. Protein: CASSPPSVSYEQYF.

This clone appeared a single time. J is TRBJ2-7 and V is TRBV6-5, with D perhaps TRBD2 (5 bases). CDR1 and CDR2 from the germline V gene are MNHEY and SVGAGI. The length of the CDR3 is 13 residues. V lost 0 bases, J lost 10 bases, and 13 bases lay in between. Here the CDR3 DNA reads TGTGCCAGCAGTTACTCTCCCTGGGCGGGTCAGTACTTC. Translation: CASSYSPWAGQYF.

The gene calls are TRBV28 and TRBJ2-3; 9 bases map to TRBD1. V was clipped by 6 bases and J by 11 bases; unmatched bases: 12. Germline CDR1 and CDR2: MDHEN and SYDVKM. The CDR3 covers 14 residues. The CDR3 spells CASSQRTGVMWQYF. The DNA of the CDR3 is TGTGCCAGCAGCCAACGGACAGGGGTTATGTGGCAGTATTTT. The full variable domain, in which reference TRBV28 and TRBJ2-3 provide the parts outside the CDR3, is DVKVTQSSRYLVKRTGEKVFLECVQDMDHENMFWYRQDPGLGLRLIYFSYDVKMKEKGDIPEGYSVSREKKERFSLILESASTNQTSMYLCASSQRTGVMWQYFGPGTRLTVL.

The CDR3 DNA reads TGCGCCAGCAGTGCGGCAGGGGCTTCCTACGAGCAGTACTTC. As protein: CASSAAGASYEQYF. The gene calls are TRBV10-1 and TRBJ2-7; D is perhaps TRBD1 (6 bases). This CDR3 spans 14 amino acids. The germline CDR1 and CDR2 sequences are WNHNN and SYGVQD (reference sequence). V lost 4 bases and J 1 base, leaving 11 bases between the germline ends.

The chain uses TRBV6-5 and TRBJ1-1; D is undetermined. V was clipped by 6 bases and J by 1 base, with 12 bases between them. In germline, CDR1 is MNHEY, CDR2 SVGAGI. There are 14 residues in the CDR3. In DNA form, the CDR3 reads TGTGCCAGCAGCCTTTCGGACCCGAACACTGAAGCTTTCTTT. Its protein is CASSLSDPNTEAFF.

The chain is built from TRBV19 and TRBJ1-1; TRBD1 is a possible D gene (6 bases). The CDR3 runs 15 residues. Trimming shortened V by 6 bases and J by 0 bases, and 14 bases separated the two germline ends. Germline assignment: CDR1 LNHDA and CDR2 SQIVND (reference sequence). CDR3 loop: CASRKYRVMNTEAFF. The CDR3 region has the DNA TGTGCCAGTAGAAAATACAGGGTCATGAACACTGAAGCTTTCTTT.

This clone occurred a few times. CDR3: CASRGGGGNNEQFF. The CDR3 DNA is TGTGCCAGCCGGGGAGGCGGGGGAAACAATGAGCAGTTCTTC. V and J are TRBV2 and TRBJ2-1; 7 nucleotides align to TRBD2. CDR1 is SNHLY, CDR2 FYNNEI, per germline. V dropped 8 bases and J dropped 5; count of bases not matched to a gene: 9. This CDR3 region has 14 residues.

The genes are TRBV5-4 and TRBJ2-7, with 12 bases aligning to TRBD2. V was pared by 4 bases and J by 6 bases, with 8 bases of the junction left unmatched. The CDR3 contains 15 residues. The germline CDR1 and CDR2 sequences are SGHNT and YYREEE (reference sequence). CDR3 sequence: CASSDETSGGLEQYF. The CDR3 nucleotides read TGTGCCAGCAGCGATGAGACTAGCGGGGGCCTCGAGCAGTACTTC.

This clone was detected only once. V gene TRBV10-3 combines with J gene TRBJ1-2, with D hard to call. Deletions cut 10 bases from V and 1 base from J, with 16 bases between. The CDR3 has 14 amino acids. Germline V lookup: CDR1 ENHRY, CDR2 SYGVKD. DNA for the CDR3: TGTGCCAGCGGTTACACGGCGGGTAACTATGGCTACACCTTC. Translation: CASGYTAGNYGYTF.

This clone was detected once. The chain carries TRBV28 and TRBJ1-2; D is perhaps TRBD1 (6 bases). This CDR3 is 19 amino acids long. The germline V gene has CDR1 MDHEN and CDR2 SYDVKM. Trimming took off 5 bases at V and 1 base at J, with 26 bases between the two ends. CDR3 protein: CASSTLGGPGASLNYGYTF. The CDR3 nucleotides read TGTGCCAGCAGTACCCTGGGGGGGCCAGGGGCTAGCCTTAACTATGGCTACACCTTC.

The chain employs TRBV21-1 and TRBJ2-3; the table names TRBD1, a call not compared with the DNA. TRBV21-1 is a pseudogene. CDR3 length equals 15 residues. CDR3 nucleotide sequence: TGTGCCAGCAGCCGAGGACAGGGGTGTACAGATACGCAGTATTTT. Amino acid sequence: CASSRGQGCTDTQYF.

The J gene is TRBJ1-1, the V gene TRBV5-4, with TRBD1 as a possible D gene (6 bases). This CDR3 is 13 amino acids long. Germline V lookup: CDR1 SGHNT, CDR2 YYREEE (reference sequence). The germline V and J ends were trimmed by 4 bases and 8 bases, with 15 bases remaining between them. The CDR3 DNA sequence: TGTGCCAGCAGCCCCGGACGAGGGGGAGAAGCTTTCTTT. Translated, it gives CASSPGRGGEAFF.

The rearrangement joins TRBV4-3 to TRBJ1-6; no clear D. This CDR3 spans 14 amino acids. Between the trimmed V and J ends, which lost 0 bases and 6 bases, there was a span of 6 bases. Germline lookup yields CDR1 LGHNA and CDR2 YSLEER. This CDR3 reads CASSQENLNSPLHF. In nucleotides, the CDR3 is TGCGCCAGCAGCCAAGAAAACCTTAATTCACCCCTCCACTTT.

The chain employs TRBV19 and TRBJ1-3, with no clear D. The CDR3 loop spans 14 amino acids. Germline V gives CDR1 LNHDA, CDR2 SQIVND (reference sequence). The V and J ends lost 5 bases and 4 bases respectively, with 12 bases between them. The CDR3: CASSARREGNTIYF. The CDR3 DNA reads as TGTGCCAGTAGTGCCCGCCGGGAGGGAAACACCATATATTTT.

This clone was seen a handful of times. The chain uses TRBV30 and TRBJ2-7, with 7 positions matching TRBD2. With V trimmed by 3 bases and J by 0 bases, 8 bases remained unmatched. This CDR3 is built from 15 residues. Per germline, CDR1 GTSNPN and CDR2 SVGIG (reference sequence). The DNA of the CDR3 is TGTGCCTGGAGACGGGGCGGGGGTTTCTCCTACGAGCAGTACTTC. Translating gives CAWRRGGGFSYEQYF.

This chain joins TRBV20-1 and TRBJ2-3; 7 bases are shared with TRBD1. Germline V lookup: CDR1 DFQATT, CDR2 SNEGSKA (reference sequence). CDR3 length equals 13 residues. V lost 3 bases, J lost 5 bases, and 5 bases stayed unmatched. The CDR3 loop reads CSASVQGIDTQYF. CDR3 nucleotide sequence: TGCAGTGCTAGTGTACAGGGGATAGATACGCAGTATTTT.

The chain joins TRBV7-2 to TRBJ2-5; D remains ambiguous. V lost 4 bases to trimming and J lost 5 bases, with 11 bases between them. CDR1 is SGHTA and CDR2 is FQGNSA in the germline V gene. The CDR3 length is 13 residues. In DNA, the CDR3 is TGTGCCAGCAGCTACGCCCAAAGGGAGACCCAGTACTTC. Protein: CASSYAQRETQYF.

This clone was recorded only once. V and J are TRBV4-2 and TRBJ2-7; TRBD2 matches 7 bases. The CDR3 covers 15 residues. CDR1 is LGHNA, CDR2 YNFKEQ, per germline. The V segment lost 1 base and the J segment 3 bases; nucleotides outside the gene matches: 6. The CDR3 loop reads CASSQGAGLYYEQYF. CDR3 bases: TGTGCCAGCAGCCAAGGAGCGGGACTATACTACGAGCAGTACTTC.